These 9 T cell receptor beta chains originate from one sample sequenced in a study of T cell changes during pregnancy in multiple sclerosis. Libraries were prepared by immunoSEQ multiplex PCR; TCRdb keeps only in-frame clonotypes and omits some of them. Of 30,000 to 35,000 clones listed, more than 75% are singletons. Specimen: CD4+ T cells from peripheral blood mononuclear cells, collected in the second trimester of pregnancy. The source is a female donor in good health, enrolled as a control in a pregnancy study.

V gene TRBV30 combines with J gene TRBJ2-6; 12 bases are shared with TRBD1. Germline CDR1 is GTSNPN and CDR2 is SVGIG (reference sequence). This CDR3 contains 18 residues. Losses at the gene ends were 2 bases for V and 2 bases for J; bases not matched to a gene: 7. CDR3 residues: CAWSRDRGLPPGANVLTF. The CDR3, as DNA: TGTGCCTGGAGTCGGGACAGGGGGCTTCCCCCTGGGGCCAACGTCCTGACTTTC.

This rearrangement joins TRBV7-2 to TRBJ2-7; 9 positions agree with TRBD2. J lost 4 bases, V lost 5 bases, and 6 bases had no gene match. The CDR3 length is 14 residues. Per the germline V gene, CDR1 is SGHTA and CDR2 is FQGNSA. The CDR3 is CASSPRTSVYEQYF. The CDR3 region has the DNA TGTGCCAGCAGCCCCCGGACTAGCGTTTACGAGCAGTACTTC. The full variable domain, with the rest looked up from reference TRBV7-2 and TRBJ2-7, is GAGVSQSPSNKVTEKGKDVELRCDPISGHTALYWYRQSLGQGLEFLIYFQGNSAPDKSGLPSDRFSAERTGGSVSTLTIQRTQQEDSAVYLCASSPRTSVYEQYFGPGTRLTVT.

This clone was detected once. The gene calls are TRBV5-1 and TRBJ1-4; 7 bases fit TRBD1. V dropped 4 bases and J dropped 3; count of bases not matched to a gene: 6. CDR1 and CDR2 from the germline V gene are SGHRS and YFSETQ. The CDR3 has 15 residues. CDR3 coding DNA: TGCGCCAGCAGCCCAAGACAGGGCTCTAATGAAAAACTGTTTTTT. It yields the protein CASSPRQGSNEKLFF.

The chain uses TRBV30 and TRBJ2-2; D is unclear. The V gene lost 0 bases and the J gene lost 5 bases, with 7 bases spanning the gap. Germline CDR1 GTSNPN, CDR2 SVGIG (reference sequence). This CDR3 has 13 amino acids. CDR3 sequence reads: CAWSVRQTGELFF. DNA for the CDR3: TGTGCCTGGAGTGTGAGGCAAACCGGGGAGCTGTTTTTT.

The gene calls are TRBV7-9 and TRBJ2-2; TRBD2 agrees at 9 bases. V dropped 5 bases and J dropped 5; count of bases not matched to a gene: 12. The germline V gene has CDR1 SEHNR and CDR2 FQNEAQ (reference sequence). This CDR3 contains 17 residues. CDR3 in DNA: TGTGCCAGCAGCCCTGGTGGGACTAGCATACCAACCGGGGAGCTGTTTTTT. This gives the protein CASSPGGTSIPTGELFF. Full variable domain (outside the CDR3, taken from reference TRBV7-9 and TRBJ2-2): DTGVSQNPRHKITKRGQNVTFRCDPISEHNRLYWYRQTLGQGPEFLTYFQNEAQLEKSRLLSDRFSAERPKGSFSTLEIQRTEQGDSAMYLCASSPGGTSIPTGELFFGEGSRLTVL.

The table lists this clone with a count of one. The J gene is TRBJ2-2, the V gene TRBV19, with 12 bases that match TRBD2. Germline lookup yields CDR1 LNHDA and CDR2 SQIVND (reference sequence). Trimming cost V 3 bases and J 7 bases; bases outside gene matches: 3. The CDR3 contains 15 residues. Here the CDR3 reads CASSILAGGGGELFF. DNA for the CDR3: TGTGCCAGTAGTATTCTAGCGGGAGGGGGCGGGGAGCTGTTTTTT. The full variable domain, completed using reference TRBV19 and TRBJ2-2, is DGGITQSPKYLFRKEGQNVTLSCEQNLNHDAMYWYRQDPGQGLRLIYYSQIVNDFQKGDIAEGYSVSREKKESFPLTVTSAQKNPTAFYLCASSILAGGGGELFFGEGSRLTVL.

The chain is built from TRBV27 and TRBJ1-6; a weak D match, TRBD1 (6 bases). The CDR3 is made up of 16 amino acids. V gave up 6 bases and J gave up 0 bases, with 12 bases separating them. Germline assignment: CDR1 MNHEY and CDR2 SMNVEV (reference sequence). Written as DNA, the CDR3 is TGTGCCAGCAGGAACCAGGGGAGCTCCTATAATTCACCCCTCCACTTT. It translates to CASRNQGSSYNSPLHF.

The chain uses TRBV7-7 and TRBJ2-1; D is uncertain. Trimming removed 5 bases from V and 5 bases from J, with 10 bases in between. The CDR3 spans 13 residues. Looked up from germline, CDR1 is SSHAT and CDR2 is FNYEAQ (reference sequence). As DNA, the CDR3 is TGTGCCAGCAGCCCCGGAGCCAACAATGAGCAGTTCTTC. This encodes CASSPGANNEQFF.

This rearrangement joins TRBV13 to TRBJ2-1; TRBD2 matches 8 bases. CDR1 is PRHDT, CDR2 FYEKMQ, per germline (reference sequence). Trimming cost V 6 bases and J 2 bases; bases outside gene matches: 6. The CDR3 loop spans 15 amino acids. The CDR3 spells CASRRTSGAYNEQFF. The DNA of the CDR3 is TGTGCCAGCAGGAGAACTAGCGGAGCCTACAATGAGCAGTTCTTC.